The T cell receptor beta chain under discussion was sequenced for a study of glioma-infiltrating T cells. The iRepertoire nested amplicon-rescue multiplex PCR amplified TCR alpha and beta CDR3s from RNA. Input was roughly 100-450 ng of tissue mRNA or PBMC total RNA. In TCRdb, the multiplex PCR reads were re-called with MiXCR into one record per CDR3 protein. The repertoire holds around 190,000 distinct CDR3 sequences, more than 35% seen once, with roughly 5.2% in the top ten. For this clonotype: Its antigen is still unknown.

Study conclusions and caveats: Non-neoplastic patients had below-expected tissue-blood divergence, while all gliomas exceeded expectation. Tissue and blood shared very few CDR3 sequences.

The CDR3 totals 14 residues. Trimming left V 3 bases short and J 4 bases short, with 9 bases between. CDR1 is MDHEN, CDR2 SYDVKM, per germline. The clonotype comes from a human donor with low-grade glioma or glioblastoma, undergoing nonglioma brain surgery, or in good health (not recorded which). This sequence joins TRBV28 and TRBJ1-4; no clear D. Material: glioma tissue, nonneoplastic brain tissue, or PBMCs (not recorded which). The CDR3 spells CASSLDPVNEKLFF. DNA for the CDR3: TGTGCCAGCAGTTTGGATCCTGTTAATGAAAAACTGTTTTTT.